The source of this TCR beta chain is a study of response to subunit inactivated influenza vaccine (dated by TCRdb to about 2018). Concerning the study at large: To follow how T cells responded to a trivalent subunit inactivated influenza vaccine, the researchers relied on deep quantitative profiling of the T cell receptor repertoire. The full study reports these points: It was suggested by the authors that each seasonal influenza vaccination may recruit only a limited number of new T cells.

Library method: RT-PCR. Sequencing relied on an Illumina HiSeq 2500. TCRdb took the public reads, trimmed them with fastp at Q25, ran MiXCR for clone calling and kept in-frame beta chains. Entries that share a CDR3 protein sequence are merged under the most common genes and DNA. The sample table lists roughly 570,000 distinct CDR3 sequences, over 10% of them with a count of one. The ten largest clones represent around 13% of the sample. The trim is 0 bases for V and 6 bases for J, with a gap of 15 bases between the germline ends. Reading from cysteine to phenylalanine, the CDR3 counts 15 amino acids. Kept here is only the CDR3 DNA, which spans 45 bases and is read in frame from base 1. CDR1 and CDR2 are read off the germline V gene as LGHNA and YSLEER. This clonotype was counted many times. No antigen is known for it. Per-base qualities were not stored, and no clone one base away is much larger. The time point label, as the study defines it: 45 days after influenza vaccine administration.

The receptor chain draws on TRBV4-3 and TRBJ2-7, with TRBD2 tentatively as D gene (5 bases match). The sample in question was PBMCs from blood, obtained more than 35 days after vaccination. This sequence was found in a man between 45 and 60 years old who received an inactivated influenza vaccine. Donor details come from another sample of the same person, matched by shared clones. The nucleotide sequence reads as follows: TGCGCCAGCAGCCAAGATCGGGGTCTTGAGATCGAGCAGTACTTC. The resulting protein is CASSQDRGLEIEQYF.